The clone carrying this TCR beta chain has only a few counts. As processed by the authors: Reference gene primer amplification gave estimated nucleated cell counts. TCRdb's table, derived via immunoSEQ multiplex PCR, lists solely in-frame clones and lacks some. For V, J and clone size, that table is used; D and trimming come from the DNA. The data hold 53,000 or so clones, with about three quarters observed a single time. This sample was taken from a study of blood T cell repertoires in COVID-19. Study in general: Spain, Italy and the United States supplied samples that represented acute and convalescent COVID-19. PBMCs, B-cell-depleted T cells, or T cells provided the cDNA or gDNA that made up the material.

The CDR3 is 14 amino acids. Germline lookup yields CDR1 MRHNA and CDR2 SNTAGT. The ends were cut back, 3 bases at V and 3 bases at J, with 12 bases in the middle. The sequenced sample consisted of peripheral blood. The receptor comes from a man in his 70s with active or convalescent COVID-19. V usage is TRBV6-4 and J usage is TRBJ2-7; maybe TRBD2 (6 bases). Written as DNA, the CDR3 is TGTGCCAGCAGTGAAGGAGGGGAGGACTACGAGCAGTACTTC. This gives the protein CASSEGGEDYEQYF.